This T cell receptor beta chain is drawn from a study of T cell repertoires in cytomegalovirus infection. Study background: From public TCR beta signatures came an indication of both CMV infection and matching HLA type.

TCRdb ran MiXCR on the reads and lists one entry per CDR3 protein. This table holds around 140,000 distinct CDR3 sequences, roughly 6% found once. The germline CDR1 and CDR2 sequences are MDHEN and SYDVKM. The CDR3 sequence is 16 residues long. Germline trimming cut 1 base from V and 4 bases from J; bases unmatched to any gene: 7. This clonotype appeared many times. The source is a human donor in good health (CMV status not recorded). Some clones in this sample may be carry-over from other donors' samples. Sample: PBMCs. The rearrangement links TRBV28 to TRBJ1-1; 9 nucleotides match TRBD1. The CDR3 DNA is TGTGCCAGCAGTTTATCCCCGGGACAGGGTACCACTGAAGCTTTCTTT. Residues: CASSLSPGQGTTEAFF.